This T cell receptor beta chain was recovered during a study of fetal regulatory T cell absence and autoimmunity. Overall study: Exocrine pancreas autoimmunity occurred in IPEX patients lacking clinical diabetes.

Sequencing was performed with immunoSEQ multiplex PCR; in TCRdb, only in-frame clones are kept and a portion is missing. Among roughly 95,000 clones, about 78% were seen once, and the ten largest hold 2%. Whole-study results and caveats: Some top pancreas TCR clones were over 80-fold enriched versus cord blood. TRB gene family usage was broadly similar in cord blood and pancreas.

To note about this clone: The antigen is undetermined.

The V end was cut by 1 base, the J end by 0 bases, with 10 bases between. Germline assignment: CDR1 MGHRA and CDR2 YSYEKL. The CDR3 length is 16 residues. This TCR was sampled from a male donor with IPEX syndrome. Material: pancreas tissue. The chain uses TRBV4-1 and TRBJ2-1; D possibly corresponds to TRBD1 (6 bases). CDR3 in DNA: TGCGCCAGCAGCCAAGGGGGGCTGGGCTCCTACAATGAGCAGTTCTTC. Translated, it gives CASSQGGLGSYNEQFF.